This record covers a single T cell receptor beta chain. This record belongs to a study of blood T cell repertoires in COVID-19. On the study more broadly: The study drew acute and convalescent COVID-19 samples from the United States, Italy and Spain.

Per the original data handling: Reference gene primers were amplified, and this amplification served to estimate nucleated cell counts. Clones were read by immunoSEQ multiplex PCR, and TCRdb kept only the in-frame ones, dropping some. For V, J and clone size, that table is used; D and trimming come from the DNA. Of some 260,000 clones detected, 82% appear once; the ten largest clones hold about 3.4%. The CDR3 contains 14 residues. V lost 3 bases and J lost 2, with 10 bases in between. Germline V CDR1 and CDR2: LNHDA, SQIVND (reference sequence). Sequencing was carried out using peripheral blood. This chain connects TRBV19 to TRBJ1-1; the D gene is possibly TRBD1 (5 bases). This clonotype was sampled from a woman between 18 and 29 years old with acute or convalescent COVID-19. The CDR3 here is CASSISTVNTEAFF. The CDR3 DNA sequence: TGTGCCAGTAGTATCTCGACAGTTAACACTGAAGCTTTCTTT.